The next 30 T cell receptor beta chains were all read from a single sample in a study of cytomegalovirus exposure and HLA in healthy donors. Use of 60 Vbeta and 13 Jbeta primers characterized the PCR. Profiled with immunoSEQ multiplex PCR; TCRdb holds only in-frame clones, not every one. The table includes around 130,000 clones, around four fifths detected once. The sequencing sample was made of PBMCs. The receptors here all came from a boy aged 2 to 10 in good health and CMV-seronegative.

The chain recombines TRBV5-6 with TRBJ1-2, with 8 nucleotides matching TRBD1. The CDR3 is 14 residues long. V trimming: 0 bases; J trimming: 5 bases; junction bases outside the gene matches: 3. Germline values: CDR1 SGHDT, CDR2 YYEEEE. CDR3 residues: CASSLDRGRYGYTF. The CDR3 DNA reads as TGTGCCAGCAGCTTGGACAGGGGGAGATATGGCTACACCTTC. Supplemented by reference TRBV5-6 and TRBJ1-2, the full variable domain reads DAGVTQSPTHLIKTRGQQVTLRCSPKSGHDTVSWYQQALGQGPQFIFQYYEEEERQRGNFPDRFSGHQFPNYSSELNVNALLLGDSALYLCASSLDRGRYGYTFGSGTRLTVV.

Only one count was recorded for this clone. The chain recombines TRBV4-3 with TRBJ2-1; the match to TRBD2 covers 8 bases. This CDR3 is built from 15 residues. J lost 6 bases, V lost 7 bases, and 11 bases had no gene match. CDR1 is LGHNA and CDR2 is YSLEER in the germline V gene. The CDR3 loop is CASTLSGGGPNEQFF. CDR3 sequence (DNA): TGCGCCAGCACTTTATCCGGGGGGGGGCCCAATGAGCAGTTCTTC.

This clone occurred a few times. V usage is TRBV7-2 and J usage is TRBJ2-7; TRBD1 agrees at 7 bases. V was pared by 2 bases and J by 4 bases, with 8 bases of the junction left unmatched. The CDR3 sequence is 15 residues long. Germline V CDR1 and CDR2: SGHTA, FQGNSA. This chain's CDR3 is CASSLFLGGKYEQYF. CDR3 DNA sequence: TGTGCCAGCAGCTTATTTTTAGGGGGCAAGTACGAGCAGTACTTC.

CDR3 loop: CASSPRGGYEQYV. The CDR3 DNA sequence: TGTGCCAGCAGTCCCCGGGGGGGCTACGAGCAGTACGTC. The rearrangement joins TRBV6-6 to TRBJ2-7; TRBD2 aligns across 8 bases. CDR3 length: 13 amino acids. V shed 5 bases, J shed 3 bases, and the junction held 3 bases outside the gene matches. Germline CDR1 MNHNY, CDR2 SVGAGI (reference sequence).

This clone has more than one count but fewer than ten. One end of the junction does not line up with germline, which may come from a read error. The rearrangement joins TRBV7-9 to TRBJ1-3; D might be TRBD1 (6 bases). From germline, CDR1 is SEHNR and CDR2 FQNEAQ (reference sequence). The CDR3 contains 16 residues. The chain's CDR3 is CSSSLVGGGSGNTIYF. The CDR3 bases are TGTTCCAGCAGCTTAGTTGGGGGCGGCTCTGGAAACACCATATATTTT.

This chain uses TRBV7-9 with TRBJ1-4; 11 nucleotides agree with TRBD1. The CDR3 runs to 19 residues. CDR1 SEHNR and CDR2 FQNEAQ come from the germline V gene (reference sequence). V was pared by 4 bases and J by 8 bases, with 18 bases of the junction left unmatched. The CDR3 sequence is CASSSGQGVGESSTEKLFF. CDR3 sequence (DNA): TGTGCCAGCAGCTCGGGACAGGGGGTAGGGGAAAGCTCAACCGAAAAACTGTTTTTT.

A remark on this clone: Other nucleotide sequences from this sample produce the same CDR3. V usage is TRBV19 and J usage is TRBJ1-1; D may be TRBD1 (5 bases). CDR1 LNHDA and CDR2 SQIVND come from the germline V gene (reference sequence). V was shortened by 9 bases and J by 0 bases, with 11 bases between the two germline ends. CDR3 length: 13 amino acids. Here the CDR3 reads CASSRGMNTEAFF. For the CDR3, the DNA is TGTGCCAGCAGTCGGGGGATGAACACTGAAGCTTTCTTT.

This chain's CDR3 is CATRPPRGWFTETQYF. The CDR3 DNA sequence: TGTGCCACGAGACCGCCCCGGGGTTGGTTTACAGAGACCCAGTACTTC. The chain is built from TRBV19 and TRBJ2-5, with D perhaps TRBD2 (5 bases). The CDR3 extends over 16 amino acids. Trimming removed 10 bases from V and 4 bases from J, with 25 bases in between. Germline V gene lookup returns CDR1 LNHDA and CDR2 SQIVND (reference sequence).

The chain is built from TRBV27 and TRBJ2-6, with 7 positions matching TRBD1. From germline, CDR1 is MNHEY and CDR2 SMNVEV (reference sequence). V gave up 6 bases and J gave up 0 bases; unmatched junction bases: 11. The CDR3 loop spans 18 amino acids. The CDR3: CASRGETGAVSGANVLTF. In DNA form, the CDR3 reads TGTGCCAGCAGGGGGGAAACAGGGGCCGTCTCTGGGGCCAACGTCCTGACTTTC.

The rearrangement joins TRBV7-2 to TRBJ1-1; D perhaps matches TRBD1 (6 bases). V was shortened by 0 bases and J by 7 bases, with 27 bases between the two germline ends. The CDR3 consists of 19 residues. The V gene's germline CDR1 is SGHTA and CDR2 FQGNSA. The chain's CDR3 is CASSLAPGNTPSLGGEAFF. As DNA, the CDR3 is TGTGCCAGCAGCTTAGCGCCGGGGAACACCCCTTCCTTAGGGGGTGAAGCTTTCTTT.

The J gene is TRBJ2-3, the V gene TRBV4-2; 7 nucleotides match TRBD2. Trimming took 4 bases from V and 3 from J; bases not matched to a gene: 4. From germline, CDR1 is LGHNA and CDR2 YNFKEQ. This CDR3 contains 14 residues. CDR3 loop: CASSPRTRTDTQYF. The CDR3 DNA is TGTGCCAGCAGCCCTCGGACTAGGACAGATACGCAGTATTTT.

V usage is TRBV19 and J usage is TRBJ1-2; D possibly corresponds to TRBD1 (5 bases). The CDR3 length is 14 residues. Germline CDR1 LNHDA, CDR2 SQIVND (reference sequence). Trimming removed 2 bases from V and 6 bases from J, with 13 bases in between. CDR3: CASSIQGISNGYTF. For the CDR3, the DNA is TGTGCCAGTAGTATACAGGGAATAAGTAATGGCTACACCTTC.

The chain recombines TRBV6-5 with TRBJ1-1; D is unresolved. This CDR3 contains 13 residues. Between the trimmed V and J ends, which lost 6 bases and 3 bases, there was a span of 11 bases. Germline V gene sequence: CDR1 MNHEY, CDR2 SVGAGI. CDR3 sequence: CASRYTEYTEAFF. The CDR3 coding sequence is TGTGCCAGCAGGTACACAGAGTACACTGAAGCTTTCTTT.

This chain uses TRBV5-1 with TRBJ2-2; 8 bases match TRBD2. Trimming cost V 4 bases and J 1 base; bases outside gene matches: 12. CDR3 length equals 18 residues. Germline V lookup: CDR1 SGHRS, CDR2 YFSETQ. In DNA, the CDR3 is TGCGCCAGCAGCCCTTTTTATCCGACTAGCGTGAACACCGGGGAGCTGTTTTTT. It codes for CASSPFYPTSVNTGELFF.

This chain uses TRBV2 with TRBJ1-2, with 8 bases aligning to TRBD1. The CDR3 contains 15 residues. J was trimmed by 4 bases and V by 4 bases; bases with no gene match: 8. The germline CDR1 and CDR2 sequences are SNHLY and FYNNEI. The CDR3 nucleotides read TGTGCCAGCAGTGGAGACCACAGGGGGGGCTATGGCTACACCTTC. Protein sequence: CASSGDHRGGYGYTF.

The chain recombines TRBV7-2 with TRBJ2-7; D is ambiguous. Germline-derived CDR1 and CDR2 are SGHTA and FQGNSA. The length of the CDR3 is 14 residues. Trimming pared 5 bases from V and 5 bases from J, leaving 16 bases between. The CDR3 coding sequence is TGTGCCAGCAGCCCGCCAGCGTCTTCGGACGAGCAGTACTTC. The encoded protein is CASSPPASSDEQYF. The full variable domain, its missing parts supplied by reference TRBV7-2 and TRBJ2-7, is GAGVSQSPSNKVTEKGKDVELRCDPISGHTALYWYRQSLGQGLEFLIYFQGNSAPDKSGLPSDRFSAERTGGSVSTLTIQRTQQEDSAVYLCASSPPASSDEQYFGPGTRLTVT.

The rearrangement joins TRBV10-3 to TRBJ2-7, with D possibly being TRBD1 (5 bases). Trimming left V 3 bases short and J 3 bases short, with 9 bases between. The CDR3 has 13 residues. Per the germline V gene, CDR1 is ENHRY and CDR2 is SYGVKD. Here the CDR3 reads CAISEGHSYEQYV. The CDR3, as DNA: TGTGCCATCAGTGAAGGACACAGCTACGAGCAGTACGTC.

As concerns this clone: Other nucleotide sequences from this sample produce the same CDR3. The chain has TRBV19 and TRBJ2-3; D unclear. CDR1 is LNHDA and CDR2 is SQIVND in the germline V gene (reference sequence). V lost 3 bases and J lost 0, with 4 bases in between. The CDR3 extends over 13 amino acids. This CDR3 reads CASSMTSTDTQYF. For the CDR3, the DNA is TGTGCCAGTAGTATGACAAGCACAGATACGCAGTATTTT. Based on the CDR3 plus reference TRBV19 and TRBJ2-3, the full variable domain is DGGITQSPKYLFRKEGQNVTLSCEQNLNHDAMYWYRQDPGQGLRLIYYSQIVNDFQKGDIAEGYSVSREKKESFPLTVTSAQKNPTAFYLCASSMTSTDTQYFGPGTRLTVL.

Written as DNA, the CDR3 is TGTGCCAGCAGCCCGGGACAGTTTCTGACCACAGATACGCAGTATTTT. Translated: CASSPGQFLTTDTQYF. V is TRBV11-2 and J is TRBJ2-3; the match to TRBD1 covers 7 bases. V lost 5 bases to trimming and J lost 2 bases; unmatched junction nucleotides: 10. The germline V gene encodes CDR1 SGHAT and CDR2 FQNNGV. This CDR3 comprises 16 residues.

The V gene is TRBV5-6, the J gene TRBJ2-5; maybe TRBD2 (6 bases). This CDR3 has 18 residues. The germline CDR1 and CDR2 sequences are SGHDT and YYEEEE. V shed 1 base and J shed 0 bases, with 19 bases lying between them. CDR3 amino acids: CASSLFAGGNLYQETQYF. The CDR3 region has the DNA TGTGCCAGCAGCTTGTTTGCTGGCGGGAATTTGTACCAAGAGACCCAGTACTTC.

The gene calls are TRBV19 and TRBJ2-3; 12 bases align to TRBD2. The CDR3 totals 16 residues. In germline, CDR1 is LNHDA, CDR2 SQIVND (reference sequence). V was pared by 5 bases and J by 1 base, with 4 bases of the junction left unmatched. CDR3 coding DNA: TGTGCCAGTAGTCCAAGACTAGCGGGAGGCACAGATACGCAGTATTTT. This sequence encodes CASSPRLAGGTDTQYF.

The chain uses TRBV5-1 and TRBJ1-1; D not resolved. CDR3 length: 16 amino acids. Looked up from germline, CDR1 is SGHRS and CDR2 is YFSETQ. V gave up 0 bases and J gave up 2 bases, with 14 bases separating them. The CDR3 here is CASSLESGRGNTEAFF. In DNA form, the CDR3 reads TGCGCCAGCAGCTTGGAAAGCGGGCGAGGCAACACTGAAGCTTTCTTT.

The rearrangement joins TRBV6-1 to TRBJ2-1, with a tentative D call TRBD1 (5 bases). There are 16 residues in the CDR3. With 4 bases removed from V and 3 bases from J, the gap between germline ends came to 16 bases. Per germline, CDR1 MNHNS and CDR2 SASEGT. The CDR3 sequence: CASSGVGQGDYNEQFF. In DNA, the CDR3 is TGTGCCAGCAGTGGAGTTGGGCAGGGCGACTACAATGAGCAGTTCTTC.

The chain employs TRBV7-3 and TRBJ2-5; 8 nucleotides agree with TRBD2. V gave up 1 base and J gave up 5 bases; unmatched junction bases: 3. The germline V gene encodes CDR1 SGHTA and CDR2 FQGTGA. This CDR3 spans 14 amino acids. CDR3 sequence (DNA): TGTGCCAGCAGCTTAAGCGGGGGGAGGGAGACCCAGTACTTC. Translating it yields CASSLSGGRETQYF.

This clone has only a few counts. The CDR3, as DNA: TGTGCCAGCCCAAAGGGGGGGGACAGGGGAGAAAAACTGTTTTTT. Residues: CASPKGGDRGEKLFF. The V call is TRBV27, the J call TRBJ1-4; 10 positions agree with TRBD1. Trimming removed 8 bases from V and 8 bases from J; junction bases left unmatched: 11. The CDR3 sequence is 15 residues long. The germline CDR1 and CDR2 sequences are MNHEY and SMNVEV (reference sequence).

V gene TRBV5-6 combines with J gene TRBJ2-1; 8 positions match TRBD1. Germline lookup yields CDR1 SGHDT and CDR2 YYEEEE. After removal of 4 bases from V and 8 bases from J, the junction contained 14 bases not matched to a gene. The CDR3 has 16 residues. The DNA for the CDR3 is TGTGCCAGCAGCCTCTGGACAGGGATGACGGCTGATGAGCAGTTCTTC. Protein: CASSLWTGMTADEQFF.

The genes are TRBV11-1 and TRBJ1-1, with D unclear. The CDR3 runs 13 residues. Germline CDR1 is SGHAT and CDR2 is FQDESV (reference sequence). V was shortened by 6 bases and J by 9 bases, with 17 bases between the two germline ends. CDR3 DNA sequence: TGTGCCAGCAGTCGATCTAACCCGCTCCAAGCTTTCTTT. This sequence encodes CASSRSNPLQAFF.

V gene TRBV6-1 combines with J gene TRBJ2-1, with 7 nucleotides matching TRBD1. The CDR3 extends over 15 amino acids. V lost 4 bases, J lost 6 bases, and 9 bases stayed unmatched. The V gene's germline CDR1 is MNHNS and CDR2 SASEGT. As DNA, the CDR3 is TGTGCCAGCAGTGCCCCCCCCGACAGGGTCAATGAGCAGTTCTTC. It translates to CASSAPPDRVNEQFF.

The rearrangement links TRBV20-1 to TRBJ1-1, with TRBD1 as a possible D gene (6 bases). The V gene's germline CDR1 is DFQATT and CDR2 SNEGSKA (reference sequence). This CDR3 comprises 11 residues. The germline V and J ends were trimmed by 8 bases and 3 bases, with 10 bases remaining between them. CDR3 region: CSPQGYTEAFF. CDR3 DNA sequence: TGCAGTCCTCAGGGGTACACTGAAGCTTTCTTT.

The genes are TRBV19 and TRBJ2-5, with D hard to call. The better agreement between TRBJ2-7 and the DNA end casts doubt on the J call. The CDR3 is 15 residues long. Germline V lookup: CDR1 LNHDA, CDR2 SQIVND (reference sequence). The CDR3 DNA reads TGTGCCAGTAGTATCTCTCGCAGCGCCAACTACGAGCAGTACTTC. This encodes CASSISRSANYEQYF.